The next 9 T cell receptor beta chains were all read from a single sample in a study of PD-L1 blockade in urothelial cancer. Time point indicated: pretreatment peripheral blood. Data came from immunoSEQ multiplex PCR; TCRdb stores just in-frame clones and leaves some out. The sample contains approximately 90,000 clones, about four fifths of which appear only once. Sequenced here: PBMCs, sampled around atezolizumab (anti-PD-L1) treatment. Every receptor here comes from a man between 60 and 75 years old with urothelial cancer.

This chain joins TRBV28 and TRBJ2-7; TRBD1 aligns across 9 bases. CDR1 MDHEN and CDR2 SYDVKM come from the germline V gene. V lost 5 bases, J lost 4 bases, and 3 bases stayed unmatched. The CDR3 has 13 amino acids. As DNA, the CDR3 is TGTGCCAGCAGTACAGGGGGCCGGTACGAGCAGTACTTC. This sequence encodes CASSTGGRYEQYF.

V gene TRBV10-1 combines with J gene TRBJ2-7; maybe TRBD1 (6 bases). Germline V gives CDR1 WNHNN, CDR2 SYGVQD (reference sequence). This CDR3 comprises 13 residues. V was pared by 2 bases and J by 6 bases, with 11 bases between. The CDR3 loop reads CASSEGWGPEQYF. In nucleotides, the CDR3 is TGCGCCAGCAGTGAGGGGTGGGGGCCCGAGCAGTACTTC.

This rearrangement joins TRBV4-3 to TRBJ2-3; 7 bases match TRBD2. Germline CDR1 is LGHNA and CDR2 is YSLEER. Unmatched junction bases numbered 7, after V lost 0 bases and J lost 4 bases. The CDR3 has 16 amino acids. This CDR3 is CASSQEGNGRSDTQYF. In DNA, the CDR3 is TGCGCCAGCAGCCAAGAGGGAAACGGGAGGTCAGATACGCAGTATTTT.

This clone was counted once. The chain couples TRBV18 to TRBJ1-3; no reliable D call. CDR1 KGHSH and CDR2 LQKENI come from the germline V gene. CDR3 length: 14 residues. Trimming shortened V by 1 base and J by 4 bases, and 8 bases separated the two germline ends. The CDR3 DNA follows: TGTGCCAGCTCACCACAGAGAACCGGAAACACCATATATTTT. Protein sequence: CASSPQRTGNTIYF.

This chain connects TRBV5-6 to TRBJ1-2, with 9 positions matching TRBD1. After removal of 2 bases from V and 4 bases from J, the junction contained 6 bases not matched to a gene. CDR1 and CDR2 (germline): SGHDT, YYEEEE. The CDR3 contains 15 residues. CDR3 residues: CASSLTGTGSYGYTF. Written as DNA, the CDR3 is TGTGCCAGCAGCTTAACCGGGACAGGGTCCTATGGCTACACCTTC.

The chain is built from TRBV15 and TRBJ2-5; weak D call: TRBD2 (7 bases). The CDR3 is 15 amino acids. V lost 1 base and J lost 5, with 14 bases in between. The germline V gene encodes CDR1 LNHNV and CDR2 YYDKDF (reference sequence). The CDR3 protein is CATSRVGGGEETQYF. CDR3 bases: TGTGCCACCAGCAGAGTTGGCGGGGGCGAGGAGACCCAGTACTTC.

This clone appeared once. V is TRBV4-1 and J is TRBJ1-2, with TRBD1 matching 11 bases. The germline gives CDR1 MGHRA, CDR2 YSYEKL. The V and J ends lost 7 bases and 3 bases, in that order; junction bases with no gene match: 4. This CDR3 spans 14 amino acids. CDR3 region: CASKGTGGDYGYTF. CDR3 DNA sequence: TGCGCCAGCAAGGGGACAGGGGGTGACTATGGCTACACCTTC.

The genes are TRBV6-1 and TRBJ1-1, with a possible D match to TRBD1 (5 bases). The CDR3 has 14 residues. Looked up from germline, CDR1 is MNHNS and CDR2 is SASEGT. V lost 8 bases and J 4 bases, leaving 17 bases between the germline ends. The DNA for the CDR3 is TGTGCCAGCGGTGGAGTAACAGGTATCACTGAAGCTTTCTTT. It is translated as CASGGVTGITEAFF.

This rearrangement joins TRBV7-2 to TRBJ2-1; D call uncertain. Germline CDR1 reads SGHTA; CDR2 reads FQGNSA. CDR3 length: 14 amino acids. Trimming shortened V by 5 bases and J by 3 bases, and 11 bases separated the two germline ends. The CDR3 protein is CASSNPVFYNEQFF. Written as DNA, the CDR3 is TGTGCCAGCAGCAATCCCGTCTTCTACAATGAGCAGTTCTTC.